These T cell receptor beta chains were read from a single sample in a study of early T cells in non-severe SARS-CoV-2 infection. MiXCR, applied by TCRdb to the 5' RACE reads, yields one record per CDR3 protein. The sample holds 40,000 or so distinct CDR3 sequences, more than 4.5% seen once. The sample in question was whole blood, obtained at baseline. The receptors shown here come from an adult who was a healthcare worker with PCR-confirmed SARS-CoV-2 infection or an uninfected control (not recorded which). Both conserved end residues are part of each CDR3. Each record gives: D gene, clone size, V gene, J gene, CDR3 protein, CDR3 DNA. The D gene is left open where the match is weak. Clone sizes are given selectively: once, few, many, or a class where the clone is expanded.

d_gene: -
abundance: many
v_gene: TRBV7-9
j_gene: TRBJ2-1
CDR3aa: CASSLGQGVRANEQFF
CDR3nt: TGTGCCAGCAGCTTAGGGCAGGGCGTGAGAGCGAATGAGCAGTTCTTC

d_gene: -
abundance: few
v_gene: TRBV7-2
j_gene: TRBJ1-3
CDR3aa: CASTQSRGPGNTIYF
CDR3nt: TGTGCCAGCACCCAATCCCGGGGACCTGGAAACACCATATATTTT

d_gene: -
abundance: once
v_gene: TRBV14
j_gene: TRBJ2-2
CDR3aa: CASSQGVGELFF
CDR3nt: TGTGCCAGCAGCCAAGGCGTTGGGGAGCTGTTTTTT

d_gene: TRBD2
abundance: many
v_gene: TRBV27
j_gene: TRBJ2-5
CDR3aa: CASSFRTSSGETQYF
CDR3nt: TGTGCCAGCAGTTTCCGGACTAGTTCGGGAGAGACCCAGTACTTC

d_gene: -
abundance: many
v_gene: TRBV27
j_gene: TRBJ2-1
CDR3aa: CASSLLAPNEQFF
CDR3nt: TGTGCCAGCAGTTTGCTAGCGCCCAATGAGCAGTTCTTC

d_gene: -
abundance: many
v_gene: TRBV4-1
j_gene: TRBJ2-3
CDR3aa: CASTNGDTQYF
CDR3nt: TGCGCCAGCACCAACGGGGATACGCAGTATTTT

d_gene: -
abundance: many
v_gene: TRBV19
j_gene: TRBJ1-5
CDR3aa: CATQRAHSNQPQHF
CDR3nt: TGTGCCACCCAGCGGGCCCATAGCAATCAGCCCCAGCATTTT

d_gene: TRBD1
abundance: many
v_gene: TRBV6-6
j_gene: TRBJ2-1
CDR3aa: CASSPRQGRYNEQFF
CDR3nt: TGTGCCAGCAGCCCGCGACAGGGACGCTACAATGAGCAGTTCTTC

d_gene: TRBD1
abundance: -
v_gene: TRBV19
j_gene: TRBJ2-4
CDR3aa: CASSKTNRGGSQYF
CDR3nt: TGTGCCAGTAGTAAAACTAACCGAGGGGGCTCTCAGTACTTC

d_gene: TRBD1
abundance: -
v_gene: TRBV12-3/TRBV12-4
j_gene: TRBJ1-1
CDR3aa: CASSRQGALTEAFF
CDR3nt: TGTGCCAGCAGCAGACAGGGGGCGCTCACTGAAGCTTTCTTT

d_gene: TRBD1
abundance: many
v_gene: TRBV12-3/TRBV12-4
j_gene: TRBJ2-2
CDR3aa: CASSFNRGNTGELFF
CDR3nt: TGTGCCAGCAGTTTTAACAGGGGGAACACCGGGGAGCTGTTTTTT

d_gene: TRBD2
abundance: many
v_gene: TRBV12-3/TRBV12-4
j_gene: TRBJ2-1
CDR3aa: CASSLAPGLADDNEQFF
CDR3nt: TGTGCCAGCAGTTTAGCGCCGGGACTAGCGGACGACAATGAGCAGTTCTTC

d_gene: TRBD2
abundance: medium-sized
v_gene: TRBV20-1
j_gene: TRBJ2-7
CDR3aa: CSATPTSGISYEQYF
CDR3nt: TGCAGTGCAACTCCGACTAGCGGAATCTCCTACGAGCAGTACTTC

d_gene: -
abundance: many
v_gene: TRBV5-1
j_gene: TRBJ2-3
CDR3aa: CASSLGQALDTQYF
CDR3nt: TGCGCCAGCAGCTTGGGGCAGGCTCTAGATACGCAGTATTTT

d_gene: -
abundance: -
v_gene: TRBV30
j_gene: TRBJ2-1
CDR3aa: CAWSVLPGREQFF
CDR3nt: TGTGCCTGGAGTGTACTACCCGGCCGAGAGCAGTTCTTC

d_gene: -
abundance: many
v_gene: TRBV27
j_gene: TRBJ1-5
CDR3aa: CASSLSIQGSNQPQHF
CDR3nt: TGTGCCAGCAGTTTATCGATTCAGGGCAGCAATCAGCCCCAGCATTTT

d_gene: -
abundance: few
v_gene: TRBV19
j_gene: TRBJ2-5
CDR3aa: CASSIRSGSGQETQYF
CDR3nt: TGTGCCAGTAGTATACGTAGTGGGTCAGGGCAAGAGACCCAGTACTTC

d_gene: -
abundance: -
v_gene: TRBV30
j_gene: TRBJ1-5
CDR3aa: CAWSTRLGSQHF
CDR3nt: TGTGCCTGGAGTACCAGGCTCGGGTCCCAGCATTTT

d_gene: TRBD2
abundance: many
v_gene: TRBV7-2
j_gene: TRBJ2-1
CDR3aa: CASSLAGGYNEQFF
CDR3nt: TGTGCCAGCAGTCTAGCGGGAGGTTACAATGAGCAGTTCTTC

d_gene: TRBD2
abundance: many
v_gene: TRBV28
j_gene: TRBJ2-7
CDR3aa: CASSIPGGYEQYF
CDR3nt: TGTGCCAGCAGTATCCCGGGGGGCTACGAGCAGTACTTC

d_gene: -
abundance: few
v_gene: TRBV15
j_gene: TRBJ2-3
CDR3aa: CATSRDFEGSDTQYF
CDR3nt: TGTGCCACCAGCAGAGATTTTGAGGGGTCAGATACGCAGTATTTT

d_gene: -
abundance: many
v_gene: TRBV24-1
j_gene: TRBJ2-1
CDR3aa: CATSLYNEQFF
CDR3nt: TGTGCCACCAGCCTGTACAATGAGCAGTTCTTC

d_gene: TRBD1
abundance: many
v_gene: TRBV30
j_gene: TRBJ1-2
CDR3aa: CAWTTGQGNYGYTF
CDR3nt: TGTGCCTGGACCACGGGACAGGGTAACTATGGCTACACCTTC

d_gene: TRBD2
abundance: -
v_gene: TRBV11-2
j_gene: TRBJ2-7
CDR3aa: CASSLRTSGAYEQYF
CDR3nt: TGTGCCAGCAGCCTCCGGACTAGCGGTGCCTACGAGCAGTACTTC

d_gene: TRBD1
abundance: -
v_gene: TRBV5-1
j_gene: TRBJ2-7
CDR3aa: CASSSPGQGIYEQYF
CDR3nt: TGCGCCAGCAGCTCCCCGGGACAGGGAATCTACGAGCAGTACTTC

d_gene: -
abundance: many
v_gene: TRBV20-1
j_gene: TRBJ1-4
CDR3aa: CSASQRSGTRVEKLFF
CDR3nt: TGCAGTGCTAGCCAAAGGTCCGGGACGAGGGTTGAAAAACTGTTTTTT

d_gene: -
abundance: many
v_gene: TRBV20-1
j_gene: TRBJ1-6
CDR3aa: CSARDGTADRPLHF
CDR3nt: TGCAGTGCTAGAGATGGGACCGCCGACCGACCCCTCCACTTT

d_gene: TRBD2
abundance: many
v_gene: TRBV23-1
j_gene: TRBJ2-5
CDR3aa: CASSQFPGLAGGRPGKGQYF
CDR3nt: TGCGCCAGCAGTCAATTTCCCGGACTAGCGGGAGGGCGGCCGGGGAAAGGCCAGTACTTC

d_gene: -
abundance: many
v_gene: TRBV10-3
j_gene: TRBJ2-1
CDR3aa: CAISESHREPVGPYNEQFF
CDR3nt: TGTGCCATCAGTGAGTCTCATCGGGAGCCTGTCGGGCCCTACAATGAGCAGTTCTTC

d_gene: -
abundance: many
v_gene: TRBV20-1
j_gene: TRBJ2-6
CDR3aa: CSASGANVLTF
CDR3nt: TGCAGTGCTTCTGGGGCCAACGTCCTGACTTTC